The 20 T cell receptor beta chains presented below share a single source sample, sequenced in a study of T cell clonotyping in hematopoietic cell transplantation (dated by TCRdb to about 2021). The library came from the immunoSEQ multiplex PCR assay. The immuneACCESS repertoire file appears here via TCRdb, limited to in-frame rearrangements. These files lack a portion of the clones; in checked studies, under half of the deficit traces to unresolved V genes, and the cause of the others is not known. The sample profile shows around 13,000 clones; 80% to 85% of them were found once. 16% of the sample rests with the top ten. The intended sense of this specimen's time point label: recipient sample about 28 days before transplant, after cytoreduction. Sequenced here: peripheral blood mononuclear cells, sampled before stem cell transplant. The receptors derive from a man aged 60 to 69 with acute myeloid leukemia. Some clones in this sample may be carry-over from other donors' samples.

J is TRBJ2-5 and V is TRBV5-1; D remains ambiguous. The CDR3 covers 14 residues. CDR1 SGHRS and CDR2 YFSETQ come from the germline V gene. Trimming cost V 0 bases and J 0 bases, with 6 bases left between them. The CDR3 spells CASSLVRDQETQYF. The CDR3 nucleotides read TGCGCCAGCAGCTTGGTCCGGGACCAAGAGACCCAGTACTTC.

This clone was seen once. The gene calls are TRBV14 and TRBJ2-3; 8 bases are shared with TRBD1. The CDR3 consists of 17 residues. In germline, CDR1 is SGHDN, CDR2 FVKESK. V was clipped by 0 bases and J by 5 bases; unmatched bases: 10. In nucleotides, the CDR3 is TGTGCCAGCAGCCAAGAGGACAGGGACGAGTACGGAGATACGCAGTATTTT. Translated, it gives CASSQEDRDEYGDTQYF. Drawing the rest from reference TRBV14 and TRBJ2-3, the complete variable domain is EAGVTQFPSHSVIEKGQTVTLRCDPISGHDNLYWYRRVMGKEIKFLLHFVKESKQDESGMPNNRFLAERTGGTYSTLKVQPAELEDSGVYFCASSQEDRDEYGDTQYFGPGTRLTVL.

The genes are TRBV4-3 and TRBJ1-2; 9 nucleotides agree with TRBD1. CDR3 length: 16 residues. Germline assignment: CDR1 LGHNA and CDR2 YSLEER. Trimming cost V 2 bases and J 1 base; bases outside gene matches: 5. CDR3 DNA sequence: TGCGCCAGCAGCCAAAACGACAGGGGGAATAACTATGGCTACACCTTC. Its translation: CASSQNDRGNNYGYTF.

This chain links TRBV19 with TRBJ2-1, with 7 bases that match TRBD1. V shed 3 bases and J 8 bases; nucleotides not matched to a gene: 7. Germline V gene data show CDR1 as LNHDA and CDR2 as SQIVND (reference sequence). The CDR3 spans 14 residues. The CDR3 is CASSIGTEFDEQFF. The CDR3 DNA follows: TGTGCCAGTAGTATTGGGACAGAGTTTGATGAGCAGTTCTTC.

The CDR3 here is CASSVTAMNTEAFF. CDR3 in DNA: TGTGCCAGCAGCGTGACGGCCATGAACACTGAAGCTTTCTTT. The V gene is TRBV9, the J gene TRBJ1-1; D gene unclear. The length of the CDR3 is 14 residues. V lost 2 bases to trimming and J lost 0 bases, with 8 bases between them. Looked up from germline, CDR1 is SGDLS and CDR2 is YYNGEE.

The rearrangement uses TRBV5-6 and TRBJ2-7, with D maybe TRBD2 (6 bases). Germline CDR1 SGHDT, CDR2 YYEEEE. Between the trimmed V and J ends, which lost 3 bases and 2 bases, there was a span of 12 bases. The CDR3 totals 14 residues. The CDR3 spells CASSSWGTAYEQYF. The CDR3 DNA reads as TGTGCCAGCAGCTCATGGGGGACTGCCTACGAGCAGTACTTC. Together with reference TRBV5-6 and TRBJ2-7, the CDR3 gives the full variable domain: DAGVTQSPTHLIKTRGQQVTLRCSPKSGHDTVSWYQQALGQGPQFIFQYYEEEERQRGNFPDRFSGHQFPNYSSELNVNALLLGDSALYLCASSSWGTAYEQYFGPGTRLTVT.

V and J are TRBV19 and TRBJ1-1, with unresolved D. The CDR3 covers 14 residues. Trimming pared 4 bases from V and 4 bases from J, leaving 13 bases between. Germline lookup yields CDR1 LNHDA and CDR2 SQIVND (reference sequence). The CDR3 is CASSTWVDSTEAFF. CDR3 bases: TGTGCCAGTAGTACTTGGGTCGACTCCACTGAAGCTTTCTTT. Combining the CDR3 with reference TRBV19 and TRBJ1-1 gives the whole variable domain DGGITQSPKYLFRKEGQNVTLSCEQNLNHDAMYWYRQDPGQGLRLIYYSQIVNDFQKGDIAEGYSVSREKKESFPLTVTSAQKNPTAFYLCASSTWVDSTEAFFGQGTRLTVV.

The chain is built from TRBV29-1 and TRBJ2-5; possibly TRBD2 for D (6 bases). The germline CDR1 and CDR2 sequences are SQVTM and ANQGSEA. CDR3 size: 13 residues. The V end lost 1 base, the J end lost 5 bases, and 11 bases lay between the germline ends. The CDR3 region has the DNA TGCAGCGTTGAAGGCGGGGTAGTCGAGACCCAGTACTTC. It yields the protein CSVEGGVVETQYF.

This clone was seen only a few times. V gene TRBV28 combines with J gene TRBJ1-2; no reliable D call. CDR3 length: 13 amino acids. Trimming removed 5 bases at V and 0 bases at J, with 7 bases between. Germline V gene data show CDR1 as MDHEN and CDR2 as SYDVKM. The CDR3 DNA sequence: TGTGCCAGCAGTACCACTTCTAACTATGGCTACACCTTC. This sequence encodes CASSTTSNYGYTF.

The genes are TRBV2 and TRBJ1-5, with D unclear. The ends were cut back, 6 bases at V and 3 bases at J, with 12 bases in the middle. Per germline, CDR1 SNHLY and CDR2 FYNNEI. The CDR3 contains 14 residues. CDR3 region: CASSQDRFNQPQHF. DNA for the CDR3: TGTGCCAGCAGCCAGGACCGCTTCAATCAGCCCCAGCATTTT.

The chain couples TRBV4-3 to TRBJ2-3; D might be TRBD1 (5 bases). CDR1 and CDR2 from the germline V gene are LGHNA and YSLEER. V lost 0 bases and J 4 bases, leaving 11 bases between the germline ends. There are 15 residues in the CDR3. The CDR3 DNA follows: TGCGCCAGCAGCCAAGACAGGGCCCGAGCAGATACGCAGTATTTT. Translation gives CASSQDRARADTQYF.

J is TRBJ2-5 and V is TRBV30; 9 bases agree with TRBD2. Germline CDR1 reads GTSNPN; CDR2 reads SVGIG (reference sequence). The CDR3 sequence is 16 residues long. The J segment lost 2 bases and the V segment lost 4 bases, leaving 11 bases of the junction unmatched. This CDR3 is CAWTSGGNTEQETQYF. The DNA for the CDR3 is TGTGCCTGGACAAGCGGGGGGAATACAGAACAAGAGACCCAGTACTTC.

V is TRBV30 and J is TRBJ2-3; 7 nucleotides agree with TRBD1. The V segment lost 3 bases and the J segment 0 bases; nucleotides outside the gene matches: 18. The germline CDR1 and CDR2 sequences are GTSNPN and SVGIG (reference sequence). This CDR3 spans 19 amino acids. The CDR3 bases are TGTGCCTGGAGCCTAACCCGTGCGACAGGGAAATTTAGCACAGATACGCAGTATTTT. It translates to CAWSLTRATGKFSTDTQYF.

The V gene is TRBV6-6, the J gene TRBJ1-1; D is uncertain. Germline V gene sequence: CDR1 MNHNY, CDR2 SVGAGI (reference sequence). This CDR3 comprises 13 residues. Trimming cost V 0 bases and J 2 bases, with 4 bases left between them. CDR3 bases: TGTGCCAGCAGTTACTCGGAAAACACTGAAGCTTTCTTT. Its translation is CASSYSENTEAFF.

This chain connects TRBV7-2 to TRBJ1-2; D unresolved. Between the trimmed V and J ends, which lost 1 base and 0 bases, there was a span of 6 bases. Per germline, CDR1 SGHTA and CDR2 FQGNSA. The CDR3 length is 14 residues. This chain's CDR3 is CASSLGGANYGYTF. For the CDR3, the DNA is TGTGCCAGCAGCTTAGGGGGAGCTAACTATGGCTACACCTTC.

The chain joins TRBV18 to TRBJ2-2, with a possible D match to TRBD1 (6 bases). The V end lost 3 bases, the J end lost 8 bases, and 16 bases lay between the germline ends. Germline lookup yields CDR1 KGHSH and CDR2 LQKENI. CDR3 length: 15 amino acids. Here the CDR3 DNA reads TGTGCCAGCTCACCTGAGGACGACGGGACAGGGGAGCTGTTTTTT. Residues: CASSPEDDGTGELFF. Using reference TRBV18 and TRBJ2-2 for the parts outside the CDR3, the full variable domain is NAGVMQNPRHLVRRRGQEARLRCSPMKGHSHVYWYRQLPEEGLKFMVYLQKENIIDESGMPKERFSAEFPKEGPSILRIQQVVRGDSAAYFCASSPEDDGTGELFFGEGSRLTVL.

This clone has just one count. This chain joins TRBV11-2 and TRBJ2-7; D gene ambiguous. CDR1 SGHAT and CDR2 FQNNGV come from the germline V gene. V was cut by 3 bases and J by 2 bases, with 14 bases left in between. This CDR3 has 15 residues. The CDR3 is CASSFDVGPAYEQYF. CDR3 in DNA: TGTGCCAGCAGCTTCGACGTAGGACCAGCCTACGAGCAGTACTTC.

This clone was recorded once. This CDR3 is CATSRGQGARGGYGYTF. For the CDR3, the DNA is TGTGCCACCAGCAGAGGACAGGGGGCACGGGGGGGCTATGGCTACACCTTC. This chain uses TRBV15 with TRBJ1-2; 10 nucleotides match TRBD1. CDR3 size: 17 residues. Germline CDR1 is LNHNV and CDR2 is YYDKDF (reference sequence). The junction had 9 bases not matched to a gene; V was cut back by 1 base and J by 4 bases.

This clone is categorized as medium-sized. The chain has TRBV9 and TRBJ1-2, with D unresolved. The CDR3 contains 11 residues. The germline V gene encodes CDR1 SGDLS and CDR2 YYNGEE. V gave up 4 bases and J gave up 6 bases, with 7 bases separating them. The CDR3 DNA follows: TGTGCCAGCAGCTTGGGCGATGGCTACACCTTC. Its translation is CASSLGDGYTF.

V and J are TRBV19 and TRBJ1-1; 7 nucleotides match TRBD1. The CDR3 covers 16 residues. CDR1 is LNHDA, CDR2 SQIVND, per germline (reference sequence). Unmatched junction bases numbered 8, after V lost 4 bases and J lost 0 bases. The CDR3 DNA sequence: TGTGCCAGTAGTAAAGGAAGGGGGCGGGTGAACACTGAAGCTTTCTTT. Encoded protein: CASSKGRGRVNTEAFF.